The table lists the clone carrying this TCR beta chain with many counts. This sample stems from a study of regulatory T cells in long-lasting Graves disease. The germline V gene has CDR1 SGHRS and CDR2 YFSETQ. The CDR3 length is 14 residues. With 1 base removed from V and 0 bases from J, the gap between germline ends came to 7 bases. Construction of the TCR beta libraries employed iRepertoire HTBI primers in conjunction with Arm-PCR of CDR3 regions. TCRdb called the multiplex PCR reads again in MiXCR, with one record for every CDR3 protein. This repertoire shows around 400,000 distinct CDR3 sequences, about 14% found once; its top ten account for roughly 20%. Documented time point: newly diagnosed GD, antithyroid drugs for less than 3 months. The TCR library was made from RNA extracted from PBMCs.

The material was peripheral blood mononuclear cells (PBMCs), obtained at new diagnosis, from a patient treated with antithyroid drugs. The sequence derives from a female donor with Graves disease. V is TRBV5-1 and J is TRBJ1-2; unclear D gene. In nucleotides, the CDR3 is TGCGCCAGCAGCTTGAGGGCCCCTAACTATGGCTACACCTTC. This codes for CASSLRAPNYGYTF. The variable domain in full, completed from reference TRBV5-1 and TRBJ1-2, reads KAGVTQTPRYLIKTRGQQVTLSCSPISGHRSVSWYQQTPGQGLQFLFEYFSETQRNKGNFPGRFSGRQFSNSRSEMNVSTLELGDSALYLCASSLRAPNYGYTFGSGTRLTVV.